Each of the 19 T cell receptor beta chains below was sequenced from the same sample in a study of T cell responses to AZD1222 COVID-19 vaccine. Here immunoSEQ multiplex PCR was the method, and the copy in TCRdb shows in-frame clones only, minus some. The sample lists some 160,000 clones; around nine tenths were seen once. The input for sequencing was peripheral blood, taken on day 0 of AZD1222 vaccination. These receptor sequences come from an adult in good health.

The rearrangement uses TRBV4-3 and TRBJ1-5; D ambiguous. This CDR3 is 16 amino acids long. CDR1 and CDR2 from the germline V gene are LGHNA and YSLEER. V was shortened by 0 bases and J by 0 bases, with 9 bases between the two germline ends. CDR3 sequence reads: CASSQELGNSNQPQHF. CDR3 bases: TGCGCCAGCAGCCAAGAATTGGGGAATAGCAATCAGCCCCAGCATTTT.

The chain uses TRBV11-2 and TRBJ2-5; D may be TRBD2 (6 bases). The CDR3 covers 14 residues. V lost 5 bases, J lost 5 bases, and 15 bases lay in between. CDR1 is SGHAT, CDR2 FQNNGV, per germline. As DNA, the CDR3 is TGTGCCAGCAGCCGGGGGACGGCTCGGGAGACCCAGTACTTC. Its protein is CASSRGTARETQYF.

This clone occurred a few times. The V gene is TRBV18, the J gene TRBJ1-2; D gene unclear. The length of the CDR3 is 13 residues. Germline V gives CDR1 KGHSH, CDR2 LQKENI. V was trimmed by 1 base and J by 3 bases, leaving 6 bases between them. This CDR3 reads CASSPLGDYGYTF. The CDR3 bases are TGTGCCAGCTCACCACTCGGAGACTATGGCTACACCTTC.

This clone has just one count. The rearrangement joins TRBV18 to TRBJ1-1; perhaps TRBD1 as D (5 bases). Trimming removed 5 bases from V and 4 bases from J, with 11 bases in between. Germline V lookup: CDR1 KGHSH, CDR2 LQKENI. This CDR3 has 13 residues. The CDR3 protein is CASSVTAPTEAFF. CDR3 in DNA: TGTGCCAGCTCAGTGACAGCACCCACTGAAGCTTTCTTT.

This chain joins TRBV7-8 and TRBJ1-6; 9 bases map to TRBD1. Trimming cost V 5 bases and J 7 bases; bases outside gene matches: 6. The CDR3 runs to 15 residues. Germline V gene lookup returns CDR1 SGHVS and CDR2 FQNEAQ. Written as DNA, the CDR3 is TGTGCCAGCAGCCCCGTCGGGACAGGGAATTCACCCCTCCACTTT. It is translated as CASSPVGTGNSPLHF. The entire variable domain, with the rest obtained from reference TRBV7-8 and TRBJ1-6, is as follows: GAGVSQSPRYKVAKRGQDVALRCDPISGHVSLFWYQQALGQGPEFLTYFQNEAQLDKSGLPSDRFFAERPEGSVSTLKIQRTQQEDSAVYLCASSPVGTGNSPLHFGNGTRLTVT.

This chain connects TRBV19 to TRBJ1-1; 9 bases map to TRBD1. J lost 7 bases, V lost 3 bases, and 6 bases had no gene match. Looked up from germline, CDR1 is LNHDA and CDR2 is SQIVND (reference sequence). This CDR3 region has 14 residues. The chain's CDR3 is CASSIPDRGSEAFF. CDR3 in DNA: TGTGCCAGTAGTATCCCGGACAGGGGAAGTGAAGCTTTCTTT.

This clone occurred a few times. J is TRBJ2-1 and V is TRBV11-2; the D is unclear. Trimming cost V 5 bases and J 8 bases, with 10 bases left between them. The CDR3 has 12 residues. CDR1 is SGHAT and CDR2 is FQNNGV in the germline V gene. The CDR3 protein is CASSTGIDEQFF. In nucleotides, the CDR3 is TGTGCCAGCAGCACCGGCATAGATGAGCAGTTCTTC. Variable domain in full (rest from reference TRBV11-2 and TRBJ2-1): EAGVAQSPRYKIIEKRQSVAFWCNPISGHATLYWYQQILGQGPKLLIQFQNNGVVDDSQLPKDRFSAERLKGVDSTLKIQPAKLEDSAVYLCASSTGIDEQFFGPGTRLTVL.

The V gene is TRBV30, the J gene TRBJ2-1; tentatively, D is TRBD2 (6 bases). This CDR3 has 13 amino acids. V shed 3 bases and J shed 2 bases, with 8 bases lying between them. CDR1 is GTSNPN and CDR2 is SVGIG in the germline V gene (reference sequence). CDR3 coding DNA: TGTGCCTGGAGCGGGAGCGCCTACAATGAGCAGTTCTTC. This translates into CAWSGSAYNEQFF. The whole variable domain, remainder taken from reference TRBV30 and TRBJ2-1, is SQTIHQWPATLVQPVGSPLSLECTVEGTSNPNLYWYRQAAGRGLQLLFYSVGIGQISSEVPQNLSASRPQDRQFILSSKKLLLSDSGFYLCAWSGSAYNEQFFGPGTRLTVL.

Notes on this clone: At one end the junction does not follow the germline gene, possibly because of a read error. V usage is TRBV7-7 and J usage is TRBJ1-3; possibly TRBD1 for D (5 bases). The germline gives CDR1 SSHAT, CDR2 FNYEAQ (reference sequence). The CDR3 contains 14 residues. CDR3 sequence: CASSPGQPGNTIYF. The CDR3 bases are TGTGCTAGCAGCCCCGGACAACCTGGAAACACCATATATTTT.

The genes are TRBV11-2 and TRBJ1-3; D gene unclear. Germline CDR1 is SGHAT and CDR2 is FQNNGV. Deletions cut 4 bases from V and 1 base from J, with 14 bases between. The CDR3 spans 16 residues. The CDR3 here is CASSYLKGGSGNTIYF. For the CDR3, the DNA is TGTGCCAGCAGCTATCTTAAGGGAGGGTCTGGAAACACCATATATTTT.

The count of this clone is one. The V call is TRBV14, the J call TRBJ2-1, with D possibly called TRBD1 or TRBD2 (5 bases each). Germline V gene sequence: CDR1 SGHDN, CDR2 FVKESK. V shed 3 bases and J shed 8 bases, with 14 bases lying between them. The CDR3 runs to 14 residues. Here the CDR3 DNA reads TGTGCCAGCAGCCACAATCCAGGGAGCTATGAGCAGTTCTTC. Amino acid sequence: CASSHNPGSYEQFF.

The chain recombines TRBV14 with TRBJ2-5; tentative D call: TRBD2 (5 bases). With 4 bases removed from V and 10 bases from J, the gap between germline ends came to 13 bases. Germline V gives CDR1 SGHDN, CDR2 FVKESK. The CDR3 is 12 amino acids. The CDR3 region is CASSLSAGDQYF. The CDR3 coding sequence is TGTGCCAGCAGCCTCAGTGCCGGGGACCAGTACTTC. The full variable domain, with the rest looked up from reference TRBV14 and TRBJ2-5, is EAGVTQFPSHSVIEKGQTVTLRCDPISGHDNLYWYRRVMGKEIKFLLHFVKESKQDESGMPNNRFLAERTGGTYSTLKVQPAELEDSGVYFCASSLSAGDQYFGPGTRLLVL.

This chain connects TRBV6-5 to TRBJ1-2, with a weak D call TRBD1 (5 bases). The CDR3 contains 13 residues. Trimming left V 4 bases short and J 7 bases short, with 13 bases between. Looked up from germline, CDR1 is MNHEY and CDR2 is SVGAGI. CDR3 residues: CASSFTGGGGYTF. CDR3 bases: TGTGCCAGCAGTTTCACAGGAGGTGGTGGCTACACCTTC.

CDR3 DNA: TGTGCCGCTGGGACAGGGGGTTACAATGAGCAGTTCTTC. Translation: CAAGTGGYNEQFF. The chain joins TRBV5-6 to TRBJ2-1; 11 positions agree with TRBD1. Unmatched junction bases numbered 4, after V lost 10 bases and J lost 4 bases. This CDR3 is built from 13 residues. The germline gives CDR1 SGHDT, CDR2 YYEEEE.

This CDR3 reads CASSIRVRETQYF. As DNA, the CDR3 is TGTGCCAGCAGTATCAGGGTTCGGGAGACCCAGTACTTC. J is TRBJ2-5 and V is TRBV27, with D possibly TRBD1 on 5 matching bases. V lost 5 bases and J lost 5, with 12 bases in between. Germline loops: CDR1 MNHEY, CDR2 SMNVEV (reference sequence). The CDR3 consists of 13 residues.

The rearrangement joins TRBV7-9 to TRBJ1-1; possible D gene TRBD1, 5 bases. The CDR3 covers 15 residues. CDR1 and CDR2 (germline): SEHNR, FQNEAQ (reference sequence). V lost 6 bases to trimming and J lost 4 bases, with 18 bases between them. CDR3 nucleotide sequence: TGTGCCAGCAGTCGTATACTCCAGGGACCCACTGAAGCTTTCTTT. Its translation is CASSRILQGPTEAFF. Full variable domain (missing parts from reference TRBV7-9 and TRBJ1-1): DTGVSQNPRHKITKRGQNVTFRCDPISEHNRLYWYRQTLGQGPEFLTYFQNEAQLEKSRLLSDRFSAERPKGSFSTLEIQRTEQGDSAMYLCASSRILQGPTEAFFGQGTRLTVV.

The chain has TRBV7-3 and TRBJ2-1; D remains ambiguous. The CDR3 has 14 amino acids. Germline assignment: CDR1 SGHTA and CDR2 FQGTGA. V was clipped by 5 bases and J by 9 bases, with 17 bases between them. CDR3 sequence: CASSPPLRLCEQFF. DNA of the CDR3: TGTGCCAGCAGCCCCCCGCTTAGGCTTTGTGAGCAGTTCTTC. Full variable domain (rest looked up from reference TRBV7-3 and TRBJ2-1): GAGVSQTPSNKVTEKGKYVELRCDPISGHTALYWYRQSLGQGPEFLIYFQGTGAADDSGLPNDRFFAVRPEGSVSTLKIQRTERGDSAVYLCASSPPLRLCEQFFGPGTRLTVL.

The chain joins TRBV18 to TRBJ1-2; the D gene is possibly TRBD1 (6 bases). The V end was cut by 5 bases, the J end by 9 bases, with 10 bases between. Germline values: CDR1 KGHSH, CDR2 LQKENI. This CDR3 is built from 11 residues. The CDR3 is CASSSRDSYTF. CDR3 coding DNA: TGTGCCAGCTCATCTAGGGACAGCTACACCTTC.

The V and J genes are TRBV4-3 and TRBJ1-1; D perhaps matches TRBD1 (6 bases). V lost 1 base and J lost 4, with 22 bases in between. Germline CDR1 is LGHNA and CDR2 is YSLEER. This CDR3 has 18 amino acids. CDR3 in amino acids: CASSQVKTGLSFGTEAFF. The CDR3 DNA follows: TGCGCCAGCAGCCAAGTTAAGACAGGACTGTCATTCGGCACTGAAGCTTTCTTT.